These T cell receptor beta chains were read from a single sample in a study of T cells in Graves' hyperthyroidism and ophthalmopathy. TCRdb re-called the multiplex PCR reads through MiXCR, storing one row per CDR3 protein. The sample carries hundreds of thousands of distinct CDR3 sequences, about a sixth recorded once. Material: blood. Receptor source: a woman aged 18-29 years with Graves' ophthalmopathy. Both conserved end residues are trimmed from each CDR3.

v_gene: TRBV29-1
CDR3aa: SVEGQASVQY

v_gene: TRBV10-3
CDR3aa: AISESGRGLEKLF

v_gene: TRBV15
CDR3aa: ATSRDRASGGEKLF

v_gene: TRBV5-8
CDR3aa: ASSLEGQGVEQY

v_gene: TRBV5-6
CDR3aa: ASSLAMGNYT

v_gene: TRBV3-1
CDR3aa: ASSQVSEQF

v_gene: TRBV6-1
CDR3aa: ASSSRTSASSYNEQF

v_gene: TRBV5-5
CDR3aa: ASSLEPQGTRGYT

v_gene: TRBV27
CDR3aa: ASSGITDTQY

v_gene: TRBV15
CDR3aa: ATSRGASVTGADTQY

v_gene: TRBV15
CDR3aa: ASQQGPGGETQY

v_gene: TRBV10-1
CDR3aa: ASDYTYQGAFNYGYT

v_gene: TRBV5-1
CDR3aa: ASSSALRQARTDTQY

v_gene: TRBV9
CDR3aa: ASSVRDRTVSLSGNTIY

v_gene: TRBV7-3
CDR3aa: ASSGQSGELF

v_gene: TRBV5-1
CDR3aa: ASREGGAGETQY

v_gene: TRBV15
CDR3aa: ATSRAVGPRNEQF

v_gene: TRBV11-2
CDR3aa: ASSQQGSTEAF

v_gene: TRBV27
CDR3aa: ASSPSGPSYGYT

v_gene: TRBV7-2
CDR3aa: ASSLSGTRTDTQY

v_gene: TRBV20-1
CDR3aa: SARGDGNQPQH

v_gene: TRBV28
CDR3aa: ASTPRGYGYT

v_gene: TRBV11-2
CDR3aa: ASSLGKAGGNTGELF

v_gene: TRBV29-1
CDR3aa: SVGDTEAF

v_gene: TRBV6-1
CDR3aa: ASVGWYGYT

v_gene: TRBV4-2
CDR3aa: ASSQETSPSNEQF

v_gene: TRBV15
CDR3aa: ATSRGGTGGPPLH

v_gene: TRBV10-3
CDR3aa: AISRDRDQPQH

v_gene: TRBV11-3
CDR3aa: ASSSGPNQPQH

v_gene: TRBV30
CDR3aa: AWGQGGDQPQH

v_gene: TRBV2
CDR3aa: ASSDPSGSNTGELF

v_gene: TRBV12-3/TRBV12-4
CDR3aa: ASSRGTSGSAGETQY

v_gene: TRBV11-2
CDR3aa: ASSLSYPGELF

v_gene: TRBV30
CDR3aa: AWSIRTGASNQPQH

v_gene: TRBV28
CDR3aa: ASSPGGSADTQY

v_gene: TRBV11-2
CDR3aa: ASSLGTGGLRSYEQY

v_gene: TRBV10-2
CDR3aa: ASRTRPGTVTSGSPYEQY

v_gene: TRBV20-1
CDR3aa: SAGGGLAGGPNNEQF

v_gene: TRBV29-1
CDR3aa: SAWMGNGYT

v_gene: TRBV7-9
CDR3aa: ASSLEGGEGYEQY

v_gene: TRBV6-1
CDR3aa: ASSDGDNSPLH

v_gene: TRBV5-4
CDR3aa: ASSLGGAHSGNTIY

v_gene: TRBV27
CDR3aa: ASSLRAGTGGSRQPQH

v_gene: TRBV9
CDR3aa: ASSRSMVKANYGYT

v_gene: TRBV5-1
CDR3aa: ASSLGRVGYT

v_gene: TRBV12-3/TRBV12-4
CDR3aa: ASSTTPASQY

v_gene: TRBV20-1
CDR3aa: SASGTGGLYGYT

v_gene: TRBV7-9
CDR3aa: ASSSGTVASGNTIY

v_gene: TRBV12-3/TRBV12-4
CDR3aa: ASSPSDRGNGLGTDTQY

v_gene: TRBV27
CDR3aa: ASSPDLGGNYGYT